Each of the 32 T cell receptor beta chains below was sequenced from the same sample in a study of technical replicates of blood from a few donors. Using immunoSEQ multiplex PCR, the repertoire was profiled, and TCRdb retains in-frame clones only, with some absent. The sample has 100,000 or so clones, approximately 96% seen once. Sequenced material: T cells isolated from PBMCs. The source is a human donor in good health.

The V and J genes are TRBV4-3 and TRBJ2-1; TRBD2 aligns across 9 bases. This CDR3 spans 14 amino acids. From germline, CDR1 is LGHNA and CDR2 YSLEER. Unmatched junction bases numbered 5, after V lost 1 base and J lost 10 bases. The CDR3 region is CASSQAGTSHEQFF. The CDR3 DNA reads TGCGCCAGCAGCCAAGCCGGGACTAGCCACGAGCAGTTCTTC.

This clone was detected once. This chain uses TRBV7-5 with TRBJ2-7; the table names TRBD1, a call not compared with the DNA. TRBV7-5 constitutes a pseudogene. This CDR3 is 14 amino acids long. CDR3: CVRSLRDRVYEQYF. The CDR3 DNA sequence: TGTGTCAGAAGCCTCCGGGACAGAGTCTACGAGCAGTACTTC.

The CDR3 region has the DNA TGTGCCAGCAGCGTAGACTTCAACCTAGCGGGAGGGGAGACCCAGTACTTC. It encodes CASSVDFNLAGGETQYF. The chain uses TRBV9 and TRBJ2-5; 12 bases agree with TRBD2. Germline values: CDR1 SGDLS, CDR2 YYNGEE. The CDR3 runs 17 residues. V was clipped by 0 bases and J by 5 bases; unmatched bases: 8.

V is TRBV6-1 and J is TRBJ2-7, with TRBD2 as a possible D gene (6 bases). Germline lookup yields CDR1 MNHNS and CDR2 SASEGT. V lost 5 bases, J lost 7 bases, and 9 bases lay in between. This CDR3 comprises 11 residues. The CDR3 DNA follows: TGTGCCAGCAGTTCAAGCGGGGAGCAGTACTTC. It specifies CASSSSGEQYF.

This chain links TRBV13 with TRBJ2-7; 8 bases line up with TRBD1. The V gene end was trimmed by 5 bases and the J gene end by 1 base; junction bases not matched to a gene: 7. CDR3 length: 15 amino acids. Per the germline V gene, CDR1 is PRHDT and CDR2 is FYEKMQ (reference sequence). CDR3 DNA sequence: TGTGCCAGCAGCCCACCGGACAGGGATTCCTACGAGCAGTACTTC. Protein: CASSPPDRDSYEQYF.

J is TRBJ2-1 and V is TRBV27; no clear D gene. The CDR3 runs to 13 residues. V lost 6 bases and J lost 4, with 10 bases in between. The germline V gene has CDR1 MNHEY and CDR2 SMNVEV (reference sequence). The DNA for the CDR3 is TGTGCCAGCAGCCGTCCCGGGTACAATGAGCAGTTCTTC. Its protein is CASSRPGYNEQFF.

The rearrangement uses TRBV7-2 and TRBJ1-5; 8 bases map to TRBD1. The germline V gene has CDR1 SGHTA and CDR2 FQGNSA. The CDR3 is made up of 17 amino acids. The trim removed 3 bases at V and 5 bases at J, leaving 12 bases unmatched. The CDR3 sequence: CASSFNVGQGGYQPQHF. CDR3 nucleotide sequence: TGTGCCAGCAGCTTCAACGTAGGACAGGGAGGGTATCAGCCCCAGCATTTT.

This chain connects TRBV6-6 to TRBJ2-1, with a tentative D call TRBD1 (5 bases). CDR3 length: 11 amino acids. Trimming took off 4 bases at V and 8 bases at J, with 6 bases between the two ends. CDR1 is MNHNY and CDR2 is SVGAGI in the germline V gene (reference sequence). This chain's CDR3 is CASSSTDEQFF. DNA for the CDR3: TGTGCCAGCAGTTCGACAGATGAGCAGTTCTTC.

This chain uses TRBV6-1 with TRBJ2-3; the match to TRBD2 covers 7 bases. The CDR3 totals 17 residues. Germline V gene lookup returns CDR1 MNHNS and CDR2 SASEGT. V shed 1 base and J 2 bases; nucleotides not matched to a gene: 9. The CDR3 DNA is TGTGCCAGCAGTGAAGGCCAGCGGGGTATAACCACAGATACGCAGTATTTT. This sequence encodes CASSEGQRGITTDTQYF.

The chain has TRBV5-1 and TRBJ2-3; 9 bases are shared with TRBD2. CDR1 SGHRS and CDR2 YFSETQ come from the germline V gene. The trim removed 0 bases at V and 5 bases at J, leaving 4 bases unmatched. CDR3 length: 15 amino acids. The CDR3 is CASSLVAGGIDTQYF. CDR3 nucleotide sequence: TGCGCCAGCAGCTTGGTTGCGGGAGGGATAGATACGCAGTATTTT. Full variable domain (remainder filled in from reference TRBV5-1 and TRBJ2-3): KAGVTQTPRYLIKTRGQQVTLSCSPISGHRSVSWYQQTPGQGLQFLFEYFSETQRNKGNFPGRFSGRQFSNSRSEMNVSTLELGDSALYLCASSLVAGGIDTQYFGPGTRLTVL.

The CDR3 bases are TGTGCCAGCAGCTTAGCAGCGGGAGAAAAACTGTTTTTT. This codes for CASSLAAGEKLFF. The chain links TRBV11-2 to TRBJ1-4; D gene unclear. The CDR3 contains 13 residues. The V end was cut by 1 base, the J end by 8 bases, with 8 bases between. Germline assignment: CDR1 SGHAT and CDR2 FQNNGV.

The chain employs TRBV7-2 and TRBJ2-7; 7 positions match TRBD1. The germline V gene encodes CDR1 SGHTA and CDR2 FQGNSA. Trimming removed 5 bases from V and 2 bases from J; junction bases left unmatched: 6. The CDR3 is made up of 14 amino acids. CDR3 nucleotides: TGTGCCAGCAGCGCCCAAGGGGGCGCCTACGAGCAGTACTTC. This translates into CASSAQGGAYEQYF. The full variable domain, in which reference TRBV7-2 and TRBJ2-7 provide the parts outside the CDR3, is GAGVSQSPSNKVTEKGKDVELRCDPISGHTALYWYRQSLGQGLEFLIYFQGNSAPDKSGLPSDRFSAERTGGSVSTLTIQRTQQEDSAVYLCASSAQGGAYEQYFGPGTRLTVT.

This clone has only one observation. This chain links TRBV28 with TRBJ2-7; D is possibly TRBD2 (5 bases). The CDR3 runs 14 residues. V was pared by 6 bases and J by 3 bases, with 15 bases between. From germline, CDR1 is MDHEN and CDR2 SYDVKM. The CDR3, as DNA: TGTGCCAGCAGGAAAAGGGAGAGCCACTACGAGCAGTACTTC. Its protein product is CASRKRESHYEQYF.

The rearrangement uses TRBV27 and TRBJ1-2, with TRBD1 matching 10 bases. The CDR3 is made up of 16 amino acids. With 4 bases clipped from V and 7 bases from J, the junction kept 12 bases outside the gene matches. Germline CDR1 MNHEY, CDR2 SMNVEV (reference sequence). The CDR3 protein is CASSSPSGTGAGGYTF. The CDR3 DNA reads as TGTGCCAGCAGTTCACCCTCCGGGACAGGGGCCGGTGGCTACACCTTC.

The rearrangement links TRBV27 to TRBJ2-7, with D perhaps matching TRBD2 (5 bases). This CDR3 spans 11 amino acids. Trimming pared 6 bases from V and 7 bases from J, leaving 10 bases between. Germline CDR1 reads MNHEY; CDR2 reads SMNVEV (reference sequence). The CDR3 bases are TGTGCCAGCAGGGGCCCGGGGGAGCAGTACTTC. Translating gives CASRGPGEQYF.

This clone was detected only once. The rearrangement uses TRBV9 and TRBJ2-7, with D perhaps TRBD1 (8 bases). The V end was cut by 3 bases, the J end by 2 bases, with 15 bases between. The CDR3 runs 15 residues. Germline V lookup: CDR1 SGDLS, CDR2 YYNGEE. The CDR3 coding sequence is TGTGCCAGCAGCGCAAGACAGGGGAGGGCCTACGAGCAGTACTTC. Its protein product is CASSARQGRAYEQYF.

The chain joins TRBV27 to TRBJ2-7, with 8 bases fitting TRBD1. CDR3 length: 15 amino acids. Germline trimming cut 5 bases from V and 3 bases from J; bases unmatched to any gene: 9. Germline CDR1 reads MNHEY; CDR2 reads SMNVEV (reference sequence). The CDR3 sequence: CASSPYWTGHYEQYF. The CDR3 DNA is TGTGCCAGCAGTCCCTACTGGACAGGGCACTACGAGCAGTACTTC.

The rearrangement links TRBV28 to TRBJ2-7; D might be TRBD1 (5 bases). Trimming removed 1 base from V and 2 bases from J, with 12 bases in between. This CDR3 comprises 15 residues. Germline-derived CDR1 and CDR2 are MDHEN and SYDVKM. The CDR3 sequence is CASSLLGPDTYEQYF. The CDR3 nucleotides are TGTGCCAGCAGTTTATTGGGGCCCGATACCTACGAGCAGTACTTC.

The rearrangement uses TRBV5-1 and TRBJ2-7; 7 positions match TRBD1. The J segment lost 0 bases and the V segment lost 3 bases, leaving 3 bases of the junction unmatched. CDR1 is SGHRS and CDR2 is YFSETQ in the germline V gene. CDR3 length: 14 residues. The CDR3 bases are TGCGCCAGCAGCTCGACAGGGAGCTCCTACGAGCAGTACTTC. Translating it yields CASSSTGSSYEQYF. The full variable domain, rest sourced from reference TRBV5-1 and TRBJ2-7, is KAGVTQTPRYLIKTRGQQVTLSCSPISGHRSVSWYQQTPGQGLQFLFEYFSETQRNKGNFPGRFSGRQFSNSRSEMNVSTLELGDSALYLCASSSTGSSYEQYFGPGTRLTVT.

This clone has just one count. The V and J genes are TRBV6-6 and TRBJ1-5, with 11 bases lining up with TRBD1. Germline lookup yields CDR1 MNHNY and CDR2 SVGAGI (reference sequence). V lost 0 bases to trimming and J lost 6 bases; unmatched junction nucleotides: 1. The CDR3 extends over 15 amino acids. CDR3 DNA sequence: TGTGCCAGCAGTTACTCCGGGACAGGGGGTCAGCCCCAGCATTTT. Translation gives CASSYSGTGGQPQHF.

The chain carries TRBV4-1 and TRBJ1-1, with 9 bases lining up with TRBD1. This CDR3 contains 14 residues. Germline V gene lookup returns CDR1 MGHRA and CDR2 YSYEKL. The V segment lost 2 bases and the J segment 6 bases; nucleotides outside the gene matches: 4. CDR3: CASSQIDRGAEAFF. The CDR3 nucleotides are TGCGCCAGCAGCCAAATCGACAGGGGGGCTGAAGCTTTCTTT.

The chain carries TRBV4-1 and TRBJ1-2; possible D gene TRBD1, 6 bases. V lost 4 bases and J lost 4, with 19 bases in between. The CDR3 length is 16 residues. Germline lookup yields CDR1 MGHRA and CDR2 YSYEKL. Here the CDR3 DNA reads TGCGCCAGCAGCCGTCTATTTACCAGGGGCTTCTATGGCTACACCTTC. Its translation: CASSRLFTRGFYGYTF.

The genes are TRBV19 and TRBJ1-4; TRBD1 aligns across 9 bases. Trimming at V came to 6 bases and at J to 8 bases, leaving 7 bases not matched to a gene. The CDR3 length is 14 residues. CDR1 and CDR2 from the germline V gene are LNHDA and SQIVND (reference sequence). CDR3 protein: CASRVTGGQEKLFF. Here the CDR3 DNA reads TGTGCCAGTAGGGTAACAGGGGGCCAAGAAAAACTGTTTTTT.

The rearrangement uses TRBV2 and TRBJ2-2, with 9 positions matching TRBD1. This CDR3 spans 15 amino acids. Germline V CDR1 and CDR2: SNHLY, FYNNEI. J lost 0 bases, V lost 6 bases, and 2 bases had no gene match. Here the CDR3 reads CASRGTGPNTGELFF. The CDR3 region has the DNA TGTGCCAGCAGGGGGACAGGGCCGAACACCGGGGAGCTGTTTTTT. Complete variable domain (other parts from reference TRBV2 and TRBJ2-2): EPEVTQTPSHQVTQMGQEVILRCVPISNHLYFYWYRQILGQKVEFLVSFYNNEISEKSEIFDDQFSVERPDGSNFTLKIRSTKLEDSAMYFCASRGTGPNTGELFFGEGSRLTVL.

V is TRBV28 and J is TRBJ2-1; 9 bases fit TRBD2. Germline V gives CDR1 MDHEN, CDR2 SYDVKM. With V trimmed by 1 base and J by 5 bases, 3 bases remained unmatched. The CDR3 consists of 15 residues. In nucleotides, the CDR3 is TGTGCCAGCAGTTTATCAGGACTAGCGAACAATGAGCAGTTCTTC. The encoded protein is CASSLSGLANNEQFF.

This clone was seen just once. The V gene is TRBV5-1, the J gene TRBJ2-7; D may be TRBD1 (6 bases). The V gene's germline CDR1 is SGHRS and CDR2 YFSETQ. The CDR3 covers 17 residues. V was pared by 4 bases and J by 5 bases, with 25 bases between. The CDR3 region is CASSQPPDRAYRDEQYF. For the CDR3, the DNA is TGCGCCAGCAGCCAACCTCCGGACAGAGCCTACCGCGACGAGCAGTACTTC.

The chain couples TRBV28 to TRBJ2-3; the match to TRBD2 covers 8 bases. The CDR3 totals 18 residues. Germline CDR1 reads MDHEN; CDR2 reads SYDVKM. J lost 6 bases, V lost 1 base, and 15 bases had no gene match. CDR3 amino acids: CASSLSDGRSGSFDTQYF. In nucleotides, the CDR3 is TGTGCCAGCAGTTTATCCGACGGTAGAAGCGGGAGTTTCGATACGCAGTATTTT.

J is TRBJ1-4 and V is TRBV9; 10 bases agree with TRBD1. Trimming removed 4 bases from V and 7 bases from J; junction bases left unmatched: 13. The CDR3 consists of 17 residues. Germline CDR1 and CDR2: SGDLS and YYNGEE. CDR3 amino acids: CASSPFGGTGVFEKLFF. The CDR3 DNA reads TGTGCCAGCAGCCCTTTCGGGGGGACAGGGGTTTTTGAAAAACTGTTTTTT.

The chain couples TRBV27 to TRBJ2-3; D is unclear. With 8 bases removed from V and 2 bases from J, the gap between germline ends came to 17 bases. The CDR3 extends over 15 amino acids. In germline, CDR1 is MNHEY, CDR2 SMNVEV (reference sequence). For the CDR3, the DNA is TGTGCCAGCGCCTTTTGGCGGCGGAACACAGATACGCAGTATTTT. Translation gives CASAFWRRNTDTQYF.

The chain employs TRBV9 and TRBJ1-1, with D possibly being TRBD1 (6 bases). In germline, CDR1 is SGDLS, CDR2 YYNGEE. The length of the CDR3 is 13 residues. Trimming took 0 bases from V and 6 from J, leaving 9 bases between them. The chain's CDR3 is CASSVDRASEAFF. In nucleotides, the CDR3 is TGTGCCAGCAGCGTAGACAGGGCCTCTGAAGCTTTCTTT.

V is TRBV7-6 and J is TRBJ2-2; perhaps TRBD2 as D (5 bases). V lost 1 base and J 2 bases, leaving 8 bases between the germline ends. The CDR3 extends over 15 amino acids. CDR1 is SGHVS, CDR2 FNYEAQ, per germline. CDR3 residues: CASSLGTDNTGELFF. The CDR3 region has the DNA TGTGCCAGCAGCTTAGGGACTGACAACACCGGGGAGCTGTTTTTT.

In its sample, this clone was seen a few times. This chain connects TRBV9 to TRBJ2-3; TRBD2 aligns across 9 bases. The ends lost 2 bases at V and 2 bases at J; junction bases unmatched: 6. Germline-derived CDR1 and CDR2 are SGDLS and YYNGEE. The CDR3 loop spans 16 amino acids. The CDR3: CASSVGSSGTTDTQYF. As DNA, the CDR3 is TGTGCCAGCAGCGTCGGATCTAGCGGGACCACAGATACGCAGTATTTT.